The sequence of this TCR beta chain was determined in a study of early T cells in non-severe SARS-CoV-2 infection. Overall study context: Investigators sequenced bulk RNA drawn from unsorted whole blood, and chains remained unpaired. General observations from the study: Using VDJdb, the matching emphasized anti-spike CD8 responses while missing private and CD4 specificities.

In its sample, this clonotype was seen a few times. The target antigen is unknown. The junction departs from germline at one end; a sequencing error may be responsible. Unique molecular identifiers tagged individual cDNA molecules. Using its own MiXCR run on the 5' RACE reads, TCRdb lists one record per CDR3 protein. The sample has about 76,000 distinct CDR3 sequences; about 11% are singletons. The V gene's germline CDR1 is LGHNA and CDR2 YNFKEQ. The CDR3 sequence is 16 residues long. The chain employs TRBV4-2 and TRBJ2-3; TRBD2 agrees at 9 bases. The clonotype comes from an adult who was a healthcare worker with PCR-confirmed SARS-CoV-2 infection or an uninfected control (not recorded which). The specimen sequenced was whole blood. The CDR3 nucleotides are TGTGCCAGCAGTCAAGGAGTTTTAGCGGGGGCAGATACGCAGTATTTT. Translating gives CASSQGVLAGADTQYF.